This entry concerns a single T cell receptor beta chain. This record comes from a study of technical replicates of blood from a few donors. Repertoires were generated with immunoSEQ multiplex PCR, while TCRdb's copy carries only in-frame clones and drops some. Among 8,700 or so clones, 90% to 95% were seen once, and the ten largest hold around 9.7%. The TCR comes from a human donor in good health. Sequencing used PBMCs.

For the CDR3, the DNA is TGTGCCAGCAGTTCCCCGGTTAATGGGCACAATGAGCAGTTCTTC. It yields the protein CASSSPVNGHNEQFF. The chain is built from TRBV27 and TRBJ2-1; D unclear. The CDR3 has 15 residues. Germline lookup yields CDR1 MNHEY and CDR2 SMNVEV (reference sequence). The germline V and J ends were trimmed by 4 bases and 5 bases, with 15 bases remaining between them.